Shown below are 15 T cell receptor beta chains from a single sample sequenced in a study of blood T cell repertoires in COVID-19. Only in-frame clones appear in the TCRdb table, and some are missing; sequencing was by immunoSEQ multiplex PCR. The data contain 200,000 to 300,000 clones, around 84% of them seen just once; the ten biggest clones take up around 2.4%. What was sequenced was peripheral blood. These receptors all come from a man aged 35 to 55 who had recovered from COVID-19.

The chain has TRBV7-2 and TRBJ2-1; D is unclear. With 3 bases removed from V and 7 bases from J, the gap between germline ends came to 10 bases. The V gene's germline CDR1 is SGHTA and CDR2 FQGNSA. This CDR3 comprises 13 residues. The CDR3 loop is CASSFTQANEQFF. CDR3 nucleotides: TGTGCCAGCAGCTTCACTCAGGCGAATGAGCAGTTCTTC.

This chain uses TRBV5-8 with TRBJ2-7, with a tentative D call TRBD1 (6 bases). The CDR3 spans 15 residues. Trimming stripped 0 bases from V and 0 bases from J, with 10 bases between. CDR1 SGHTS and CDR2 YDEGEE come from the germline V gene. The CDR3: CASSLVRDNSYEQYF. The CDR3 DNA follows: TGTGCCAGCAGCTTGGTTCGGGACAACTCCTACGAGCAGTACTTC.

The V call is TRBV5-4, the J call TRBJ1-1; tentative D call: TRBD1 (6 bases). Germline V gene sequence: CDR1 SGHNT, CDR2 YYREEE (reference sequence). The CDR3 has 16 amino acids. Trimming cost V 1 base and J 0 bases, with 13 bases left between them. The CDR3 here is CASSLTGGGMNTEAFF. The DNA of the CDR3 is TGTGCCAGCAGCTTGACGGGGGGCGGAATGAACACTGAAGCTTTCTTT.

This chain links TRBV10-1 with TRBJ2-3; maybe TRBD1 (5 bases). V lost 0 bases to trimming and J lost 7 bases, with 11 bases between them. CDR1 WNHNN and CDR2 SYGVQD come from the germline V gene (reference sequence). The CDR3 totals 14 residues. CDR3: CASSESTTGHTQYF. The CDR3 region has the DNA TGCGCCAGCAGTGAGTCGACAACAGGACATACGCAGTATTTT.

J is TRBJ1-2 and V is TRBV7-2; tentative D call: TRBD1 (6 bases). This CDR3 has 15 residues. V was trimmed by 4 bases and J by 3 bases, leaving 15 bases between them. The germline gives CDR1 SGHTA, CDR2 FQGNSA. CDR3 coding DNA: TGTGCCAGCAGCTGGGGACAAAGTGCCGACTATGGCTACACCTTC. It specifies CASSWGQSADYGYTF. Using reference TRBV7-2 and TRBJ1-2 for the parts outside the CDR3, the full variable domain is GAGVSQSPSNKVTEKGKDVELRCDPISGHTALYWYRQSLGQGLEFLIYFQGNSAPDKSGLPSDRFSAERTGGSVSTLTIQRTQQEDSAVYLCASSWGQSADYGYTFGSGTRLTVV.

This rearrangement joins TRBV5-4 to TRBJ2-3, with TRBD2 as a possible D gene (5 bases). Germline CDR1 and CDR2: SGHNT and YYREEE (reference sequence). V lost 0 bases and J lost 6, with 14 bases in between. The CDR3 extends over 15 amino acids. The CDR3 sequence is CASSLGRTGEDTQYF. CDR3 sequence (DNA): TGTGCCAGCAGCTTGGGCCGAACCGGGGAGGATACGCAGTATTTT.

The genes are TRBV20-1 and TRBJ1-1; D gene uncertain. Between the trimmed V and J ends, which lost 3 bases and 0 bases, there was a span of 8 bases. Germline values: CDR1 DFQATT, CDR2 SNEGSKA (reference sequence). CDR3 length: 13 amino acids. The CDR3 sequence: CSASWQVNTEAFF. As DNA, the CDR3 is TGCAGTGCTAGTTGGCAGGTGAACACTGAAGCTTTCTTT.

The V gene is TRBV14, the J gene TRBJ1-4, with D unresolved. Germline CDR1 SGHDN, CDR2 FVKESK. The CDR3 is made up of 12 amino acids. V was cut by 1 base and J by 11 bases, with 8 bases left in between. The CDR3 loop reads CASSQVGGKLFF. The DNA of the CDR3 is TGTGCCAGCAGCCAAGTAGGAGGGAAACTGTTTTTT.

V gene TRBV7-2 combines with J gene TRBJ1-2, with D possibly being TRBD1 (5 bases). Germline values: CDR1 SGHTA, CDR2 FQGNSA. The V end was cut by 5 bases, the J end by 0 bases, with 13 bases between. This CDR3 spans 15 amino acids. CDR3 nucleotides: TGTGCCAGCAGCCTAAAGACAGCGACTAACTATGGCTACACCTTC. It specifies CASSLKTATNYGYTF.

The V and J genes are TRBV9 and TRBJ2-1; 8 bases fit TRBD2. This CDR3 is 15 amino acids long. CDR1 SGDLS and CDR2 YYNGEE come from the germline V gene. With 0 bases clipped from V and 4 bases from J, the junction kept 3 bases outside the gene matches. The CDR3 protein is CASSVAASGYNEQFF. CDR3 bases: TGTGCCAGCAGCGTAGCGGCTAGCGGGTACAATGAGCAGTTCTTC.

The rearrangement links TRBV5-6 to TRBJ2-5; 9 bases map to TRBD1. Trimming at V came to 4 bases and at J to 4 bases, leaving 5 bases not matched to a gene. Germline-derived CDR1 and CDR2 are SGHDT and YYEEEE. This CDR3 is built from 14 residues. The CDR3 region has the DNA TGTGCCAGCAGCATCACAGGGGGCCGAGAGACCCAGTACTTC. Amino acids: CASSITGGRETQYF.

The J gene is TRBJ2-3, the V gene TRBV6-5; D call uncertain. CDR3 size: 16 residues. The germline CDR1 and CDR2 sequences are MNHEY and SVGAGI. Trimming pared 4 bases from V and 0 bases from J, leaving 14 bases between. This CDR3 reads CASSSALHSSTDTQYF. The CDR3 DNA sequence: TGTGCCAGCAGTTCAGCGCTTCACTCTAGCACAGATACGCAGTATTTT.

This clone occurred once. The V call is TRBV27, the J call TRBJ1-6; 7 bases match TRBD1. V was pared by 5 bases and J by 0 bases, with 10 bases of the junction left unmatched. CDR1 is MNHEY and CDR2 is SMNVEV in the germline V gene (reference sequence). The CDR3 runs to 18 residues. The CDR3 nucleotides are TGTGCCAGCAGTAGGAGGGGGCAGCCAAGCTCCTATAATTCACCCCTCCACTTT. Translating gives CASSRRGQPSSYNSPLHF.

This chain links TRBV5-1 with TRBJ2-7; no firm D call. The CDR3 length is 14 residues. The V end was cut by 0 bases, the J end by 3 bases, with 10 bases between. CDR1 is SGHRS and CDR2 is YFSETQ in the germline V gene. For the CDR3, the DNA is TGCGCCAGCAGCTTGGATTCTAGTCGCTACGAGCAGTACTTC. It is translated as CASSLDSSRYEQYF.

This clone has a handful of counts. The chain links TRBV14 to TRBJ2-2; 12 positions agree with TRBD2. Germline V lookup: CDR1 SGHDN, CDR2 FVKESK. V trimming: 5 bases; J trimming: 3 bases; junction bases outside the gene matches: 7. This CDR3 contains 17 residues. The CDR3 sequence is CASSSGTSGLDTGELFF. CDR3 DNA sequence: TGTGCCAGCAGCTCGGGGACTAGCGGGCTAGACACCGGGGAGCTGTTTTTT.